The clone carrying this T cell receptor (beta chain) was seen at least ten times. Its antigen is as yet unknown. The CDR3 sequence is 12 residues long. Trimming stripped 8 bases from V and 4 bases from J, with 6 bases between. Germline CDR1 reads MNHEY; CDR2 reads SVGAGI. This sample is drawn from a study of T-cell memory formation after mild COVID-19. Libraries for TCRalpha and TCRbeta carried sample barcodes and unique molecular identifiers via 5'RACE. TCRdb re-derived calls from the 5' RACE reads in MiXCR, one entry per CDR3 protein. This sample yields hundreds of thousands of distinct CDR3 sequences, of which roughly 17% are seen a single time; approximately 3.6% belongs to the top ten. Findings of the study overall: Clones contracting across day 15 to 85 had a balanced CD4/CD8 profile; later expanding clones leaned CD4+. Pre-infection memory carried some responding clones, suggesting that cross-reactive memory joined.

The source is a man aged 18 to 30 who had mild COVID-19 (a few samples of this study predate the infection). Cell type and time point are not known. The V gene is TRBV6-5, the J gene TRBJ1-6; D is ambiguous. The sample was PBMCs or a T cell subset sorted from them (not recorded which). CDR3 in amino acids: CASRSYNSPLHF. Here the CDR3 DNA reads TGTGCCAGCCGCAGTTATAATTCACCCCTCCACTTT.